The source of this T cell receptor beta chain is a study of blood T cell repertoires in COVID-19. Study-level background: Specimens from acute and convalescent COVID-19 originated in the United States, Italy and Spain. T cells, B-cell-depleted T cells, or PBMCs provided the cDNA or gDNA that served as material.

Original data processing: Researchers report that nucleated cell counts were estimated from reference gene primer amplification. Only in-frame clones appear in the TCRdb table, and some are missing; sequencing was by immunoSEQ multiplex PCR. The V and J calls and the clone size are those of that table, but D and trimming were determined from the DNA. The data contain more than 150,000 clones, 75% to 85% of them singletons. The V gene end was trimmed by 5 bases and the J gene end by 8 bases; junction bases not matched to a gene: 9. The germline V gene has CDR1 SGHAT and CDR2 FQNNGV. The CDR3 consists of 14 residues.

This rearrangement joins TRBV11-2 to TRBJ1-3, with 7 bases identical to TRBD1. Input material: peripheral blood. The sequence came from a man aged 60 to 69 with acute or convalescent COVID-19. The CDR3 region has the DNA TGTGCCAGCAGCCCACAGACAGGGTCCGACACCATATATTTT. Residues: CASSPQTGSDTIYF.